Listed below are T cell receptor beta chains from one sample, sequenced in a study of post-analysis software for immune sequencing data. TCRdb ran MiXCR on the PCR reads and lists one entry per CDR3 protein. The table includes 500,000 to 600,000 distinct CDR3 sequences, about 40% detected once. The specimen sequenced was blood. Source of these receptors: a girl aged 5 to 17 with multiple sclerosis. CDR3s include the opening cysteine and the closing phenylalanine or tryptophan. A D gene is named only where the DNA matches it firmly. The size entry is marked missing in some rows and otherwise reads once, few, many or a size class.

d_call,v_call,j_call,clone_size,cdr3_nt,cdr3_aa
TRBD1,TRBV27,TRBJ1-1,.,TGTGCCAGCAGTTGGGGGACAGGGCCTATGAACACTGAAGCTTTCTTT,CASSWGTGPMNTEAFF
TRBD1,TRBV29-1,TRBJ1-1,few,TGCAGCGTTGATAGGACAGGGGAGCCGGGAAACACTGAAGCTTTCTTT,CSVDRTGEPGNTEAFF
.,TRBV25-1,TRBJ2-3,.,TGTGCCAGCGGCGGGTCCGGGGAAGATACGCAGTATTTT,CASGGSGEDTQYF
.,TRBV5-1,TRBJ2-1,few,TGCGCCAGCAGCTTGATGACAGGACCCGACTACAATGAGCAGTTCTTC,CASSLMTGPDYNEQFF
TRBD1,TRBV29-1,TRBJ2-5,.,TGCAGCGTTGAAAGGGACAGACAAGAGACCCAGTACTTC,CSVERDRQETQYF
.,TRBV7-9,TRBJ1-2,.,TGTGCCAGCAGCTTAGTTGCAGGACGCCCCCGAGGTGCCTACACCTTC,CASSLVAGRPRGAYTF
TRBD2,TRBV5-1,TRBJ2-7,few,TGCGCCAGCAGCCCTGGGTCGGGGGGTTCCTACGAGCAGTACTTC,CASSPGSGGSYEQYF
.,TRBV29-1,TRBJ2-7,.,TGCAGCGTTGTTGGAGGAGGCAGGGGTGGCTACGAGCAGTACTTC,CSVVGGGRGGYEQYF
TRBD2,TRBV3-1,TRBJ2-5,.,TGTGCCAGCAGCCAAGATGGGACTACCCTAAATGAGCAGTACTTC,CASSQDGTTLNEQYF
.,TRBV7-2,TRBJ2-3,.,TGTGCCAGCAGTTCAGAACAGGGCACAGATACGCAGTATTTT,CASSSEQGTDTQYF
.,TRBV7-6,TRBJ1-2,few,TGTGCCAGCAGCTTAGGACAAGGGGGGGCCTATGGCTACACCTTC,CASSLGQGGAYGYTF
.,TRBV5-1,TRBJ2-3,few,TGCGCCAGCAGCGCGGACACAGATACGCAGTATTTT,CASSADTDTQYF
.,TRBV20-1,TRBJ2-1,few,TGCAGTGCTATGCGTTGGCAGGGCGGCTACAATGAGCAGTTCTTC,CSAMRWQGGYNEQFF
.,TRBV12-3/TRBV12-4,TRBJ1-5,.,TGTGCCAGCAAGTTCGGATTAGCGGCGCGCAATCAGCCCCAGCATTTT,CASKFGLAARNQPQHF
TRBD2,TRBV29-1,TRBJ2-1,many,TGCAGCGAGAGACTAGCGGGAGGGAATGAGCAGTTCTTC,CSERLAGGNEQFF
.,TRBV20-1,TRBJ2-1,few,TGCAGTGCCCTCCCCCCCCGACGCTACAATGAGCAGTTCTTC,CSALPPRRYNEQFF